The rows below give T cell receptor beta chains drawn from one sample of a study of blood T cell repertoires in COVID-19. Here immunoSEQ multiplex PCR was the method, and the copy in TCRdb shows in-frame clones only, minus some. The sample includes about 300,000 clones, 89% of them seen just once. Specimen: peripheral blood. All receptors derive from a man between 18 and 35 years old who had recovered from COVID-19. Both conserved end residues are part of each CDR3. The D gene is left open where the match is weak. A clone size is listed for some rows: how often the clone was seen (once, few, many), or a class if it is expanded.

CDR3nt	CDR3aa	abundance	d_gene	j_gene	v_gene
TGCGCCAGCAGTCCAGGGGCCCTAGGGACGAACACTGAAGCTTTCTTT	CASSPGALGTNTEAFF	-	-	TRBJ1-1	TRBV4-3
TGTGCCAGCAGCTTACGGGGGGCTGGCACTGAAGCTTTCTTT	CASSLRGAGTEAFF	-	-	TRBJ1-1	TRBV13
TGTGCCAGCAGCTTGCGGGGCTCAAAATTCTGGTACTTC	CASSLRGSKFWYF	-	-	TRBJ2-7	TRBV3-1/TRBV3-2
TGTGCCAGCAGTCAACCCCCGGACAGGGCAAGCAATCAGCCCCAGCATTTT	CASSQPPDRASNQPQHF	-	TRBD1	TRBJ1-5	TRBV6-6
TGTGCCAGCAGCTTGAGGACTCCCGCCGGGGAGCTGTTTTTT	CASSLRTPAGELFF	-	-	TRBJ2-2	TRBV5-4
TGTGCGACCGGAGGGAGGGGAAATGAAGCTTTCTTT	CATGGRGNEAFF	few	-	TRBJ1-1	TRBV7-9
TGTGCCACCAGCAGAGAGTCTTTAGGGGACAATGAGCAGTTCTTC	CATSRESLGDNEQFF	-	-	TRBJ2-1	TRBV15
TGTGCCAGTAGATCACAGGGGGCGCATCAGCCCCAGCATTTT	CASRSQGAHQPQHF	-	TRBD1	TRBJ1-5	TRBV19
TGTGCCAGTAGTCCGTGGGGCTTGAGCTCCTACGAGCAGTACTTC	CASSPWGLSSYEQYF	-	-	TRBJ2-7	TRBV19
TGTGCCAGCAGCTTTCGACAAAGCGAGCAGTACTTC	CASSFRQSEQYF	-	-	TRBJ2-7	TRBV5-4
TGTGCCAGCAGCCAAGTAAGCGTCGACACCGGGGAGCTGTTTTTT	CASSQVSVDTGELFF	-	-	TRBJ2-2	TRBV3-1/TRBV3-2
TGTGCCAGCAGCTTAGGGGGACAGGGATTCTACGAGCAGTACTTC	CASSLGGQGFYEQYF	-	TRBD1	TRBJ2-7	TRBV7-9
TGTGCCAGCAGTTACTCACCCGGGACTCTCGATTCACCCCTCCACTTT	CASSYSPGTLDSPLHF	-	-	TRBJ1-6	TRBV6-5
TGCGCCAGCAGTGAGTTGGGGGGTTCACCCCTCCACTTT	CASSELGGSPLHF	-	-	TRBJ1-6	TRBV10-1